One T cell receptor beta chain is described in this entry. In the original analysis: Nucleated cell counts were estimated from reference gene primer amplification. Profiling relied on immunoSEQ multiplex PCR, and the TCRdb table lists in-frame clones only, not all of them. The V and J calls and clone size are taken from that table; D and trimming were inferred from the DNA. The data contain hundreds of thousands of clones, 82% of them singletons. This sample is part of a study of blood T cell repertoires in COVID-19. The CDR3 loop spans 13 amino acids. The germline gives CDR1 LNHDA, CDR2 SQIVND (reference sequence). V was cut by 1 base and J by 8 bases, with 6 bases left in between.

The TCR was taken from a woman of 80 years or more with active or convalescent COVID-19. V and J are TRBV19 and TRBJ1-6; D remains unclear. What was sequenced was peripheral blood. The CDR3 DNA reads TGTGCCAGTAGTATAGGTCGGGATTCACCCCTCCACTTT. This sequence encodes CASSIGRDSPLHF.